This TCR beta chain was recorded in a study of cytomegalovirus exposure and HLA in healthy donors. Turning to the study itself: A later analysis reported the same platform for the roughly 120 validation repertoires and the roughly 650 first-cohort repertoires.

General study results and limits: Both high specificity and high sensitivity reportedly marked the classifier's diagnosis of cytomegalovirus status. A later analysis found first-cohort TCR clusters tended to co-occur in the 130 or so validation repertoires. Investigators reported 150 to 200 TCR beta chains as tied to cytomegalovirus.

Remarks on this clone: Its antigen remains unidentified.

Assay used: immunoSEQ multiplex PCR; TCRdb lists only in-frame clones, some missing. The sample lists approximately 300,000 clones, 86% occurring once. Trimming removed 4 bases at V and 0 bases at J, with 16 bases between. In germline, CDR1 is SEHNR, CDR2 FQNEAQ (reference sequence). The CDR3 has 16 amino acids. The sample was PBMCs. The chain employs TRBV7-9 and TRBJ2-7; maybe TRBD1 (6 bases). This receptor was obtained from a woman aged 18-30 years in good health and CMV-seronegative. CDR3 residues: CASSSTSGTPSYEQYF. The CDR3 DNA sequence: TGTGCCAGCAGCTCGACTTCCGGGACACCCTCCTACGAGCAGTACTTC.